The rows below give T cell receptor beta chains drawn from one sample of a study of OX40 agonist ivuxolimab in advanced cancers. Some clones are missing from TCRdb's copy, which holds only in-frame ones; the method was immunoSEQ multiplex PCR. The data show tens of thousands of clones, with over 80% seen just once and approximately 1.1% held by the top ten. Here the sequenced sample was CD4+ or CD8+ T cells sorted from blood, taken in a trial of the OX40 agonist ivuxolimab. The receptor source for this set is an adult with an advanced solid tumor such as melanoma, head and neck, liver or kidney cancer. Each CDR3 is given with its conserved first and last residue. A D gene is named only where the DNA matches it firmly. Clone size is given for some rows only: seen once, a few or many times, or a class if the clone is expanded.

v_gene,j_gene,d_gene,abundance,CDR3aa,CDR3nt
TRBV6-8,TRBJ1-4,-,once,CASSVPPGLFF,TGTGCCAGCAGTGTACCCCCGGGACTGTTTTTT
TRBV5-1,TRBJ2-7,TRBD1,-,CASSLPGTGVEQYF,TGCGCCAGCAGCTTGCCCGGGACAGGGGTTGAGCAGTACTTC
TRBV5-1,TRBJ2-5,TRBD2,-,CASSAPPGGGQETQYF,TGCGCCAGCAGCGCCCCCCCTGGGGGGGGGCAAGAGACCCAGTACTTC
TRBV4-2,TRBJ1-4,-,-,CASSQDLQGFEKLFF,TGTGCCAGCAGCCAAGATTTACAGGGATTTGAAAAACTGTTTTTT
TRBV4-1,TRBJ2-3,-,-,CASSQFRDGRTDTQYF,TGCGCCAGCAGCCAATTCCGGGACGGGCGCACAGATACGCAGTATTTT
TRBV4-2,TRBJ1-6,-,-,CASSLVGNSPLHF,TGTGCCAGCAGCTTGGTCGGAAATTCACCCCTCCACTTT
TRBV11-2,TRBJ1-6,-,-,CASSSEGRVGSPLHF,TGTGCCAGCAGTTCAGAGGGGCGGGTAGGGTCACCCCTCCACTTT
TRBV25-1,TRBJ2-5,-,-,CASSAIETQYF,TGTGCCAGCAGTGCAATAGAGACCCAGTACTTC
TRBV5-5,TRBJ1-3,TRBD1,-,CASSPKQGVSPGNTIYF,TGTGCCAGCAGTCCCAAACAGGGGGTCTCTCCTGGAAACACCATATATTTT
TRBV6-1,TRBJ1-5,TRBD1,-,CASNGQGMGNQPQHF,TGTGCCAGCAATGGACAGGGGATGGGGAATCAGCCCCAGCATTTT
TRBV11-3,TRBJ1-4,-,-,CASSLKRGPCEKLFF,TGTGCCAGCAGCTTAAAAAGAGGCCCCTGTGAAAAACTGTTTTTT
TRBV5-1,TRBJ1-1,-,-,CASSLVLPGTSGNTEAFF,TGCGCCAGCAGCTTGGTTTTACCCGGGACGTCTGGGAACACTGAAGCTTTCTTT
TRBV7-2,TRBJ1-3,-,-,CASSLGGVRGNTIYF,TGTGCCAGCAGCTTAGGAGGGGTTCGAGGAAACACCATATATTTT
TRBV5-4,TRBJ1-3,-,-,CASSLGGGSGNTIYF,TGTGCCAGCAGCTTGGGAGGGGGCTCTGGAAACACCATATATTTT
TRBV6-5,TRBJ2-1,-,-,CASSYFQAYNEQFF,TGTGCCAGCAGTTACTTCCAGGCGTACAATGAGCAGTTCTTC
TRBV5-5,TRBJ2-7,-,-,CASSLGQGHLYEQYF,TGTGCCAGCAGCTTGGGCCAGGGGCATTTGTACGAGCAGTACTTC
TRBV6-6,TRBJ1-3,TRBD1,-,CASRNSGTGSGNTIYF,TGTGCCAGCAGAAACTCAGGGACAGGGTCCGGAAACACCATATATTTT
TRBV7-2,TRBJ1-2,-,-,CASSITSGDNYGYTF,TGTGCCAGCAGCATTACGTCCGGGGATAACTATGGCTACACCTTC
TRBV11-2,TRBJ1-3,TRBD1,-,CASSPGQGDTIYF,TGTGCCAGCAGCCCCGGACAGGGGGACACCATATATTTT
TRBV19,TRBJ1-5,-,few,CASSIDRGSTQHF,TGTGCCAGTAGTATAGATCGAGGCAGTACTCAGCATTTT
TRBV7-9,TRBJ2-3,-,once,CASSLQGPDTQYF,TGTGCCAGCAGCTTACAGGGGCCAGATACGCAGTATTTT
TRBV18,TRBJ2-6,-,-,CASSELGSGANVLTF,TGTGCCAGCTCAGAGCTAGGCTCTGGGGCCAACGTCCTGACTTTC
TRBV7-3,TRBJ1-1,-,-,CASSLSSATGREAFF,TGTGCCAGCAGCTTAAGTTCTGCCACGGGCCGTGAAGCTTTCTTT
TRBV5-1,TRBJ2-2,-,-,CASSLDGQLTGELFF,TGCGCCAGCAGCTTGGACGGACAGTTAACCGGGGAGCTGTTTTTT
TRBV7-2,TRBJ2-7,-,-,CASSLRRVGLNYEQYF,TGTGCCAGCAGCCTCAGACGGGTCGGGCTCAACTACGAGCAGTACTTC
TRBV4-2,TRBJ1-2,TRBD1,-,CASSQDVGQDYGYTF,TGTGCCAGCAGCCAAGATGTGGGACAGGACTATGGCTACACCTTC
TRBV2,TRBJ2-1,-,-,CASSGGGAYNEQFF,TGTGCCAGCAGCGGCGGGGGCGCTTACAATGAGCAGTTCTTC
TRBV2,TRBJ1-2,TRBD1,medium-sized,CASSRQGSYGYTF,TGTGCCAGCAGCCGACAGGGTAGTTATGGCTACACCTTC
TRBV4-3,TRBJ1-2,TRBD1,few,CASSQLAGTGYGYTF,TGCGCCAGCAGCCAGCTAGCCGGGACAGGGTATGGCTACACCTTC
TRBV25-1,TRBJ1-4,TRBD1,-,CASSGWVGGNEKLFF,TGTGCCAGCAGCGGGTGGGTAGGGGGCAATGAAAAACTGTTTTTT
TRBV10-1,TRBJ2-1,-,-,CASSESTGYGNEQFF,TGCGCCAGCAGTGAGTCAACGGGGTATGGCAATGAGCAGTTCTTC
TRBV5-8,TRBJ1-1,-,-,CASSLKQVGAFF,TGTGCCAGCAGCTTGAAACAGGTGGGAGCTTTCTTT
TRBV15,TRBJ1-1,-,-,CATSRDGFAQQNTEAFF,TGTGCCACCAGCAGAGATGGGTTCGCCCAACAGAACACTGAAGCTTTCTTT
TRBV7-6,TRBJ1-6,-,-,CASSLGSQGTPLHF,TGTGCCAGCAGCTTAGGGAGTCAGGGAACACCCCTCCACTTT
TRBV5-6,TRBJ1-5,TRBD1,few,CASSYRDRGFQPQHF,TGTGCCAGCAGCTACCGGGACAGGGGGTTCCAGCCCCAGCATTTT
TRBV2,TRBJ1-2,-,few,CASSVTAYGYTF,TGTGCCAGCAGTGTGACAGCCTATGGCTACACCTTC
TRBV30,TRBJ1-1,-,once,CAWSFPNTEAFF,TGTGCCTGGAGTTTTCCGAACACTGAAGCTTTCTTT
TRBV2,TRBJ2-3,TRBD2,once,CASMLAGAIYTQYF,TGTGCCAGCATGCTAGCGGGGGCTATCTATACGCAGTATTTT
TRBV20-1,TRBJ2-3,-,-,CSASAGDTQYF,TGCAGTGCTAGTGCTGGAGATACGCAGTATTTT
TRBV2,TRBJ2-5,TRBD2,-,CASSRGLAGGPETQYF,TGTGCCAGCAGCCGGGGACTAGCGGGGGGGCCAGAGACCCAGTACTTC
TRBV6-5,TRBJ2-3,-,medium-sized,CASSDRWWADTQYF,TGTGCCAGCAGCGACAGATGGTGGGCAGATACGCAGTATTTT
TRBV4-2,TRBJ2-1,TRBD1,-,CASSPNPGTGGRNEQFF,TGTGCCAGCAGCCCGAACCCCGGGACAGGGGGCAGGAATGAGCAGTTCTTC
TRBV4-3,TRBJ1-2,-,-,CASSQGPYGYTF,TGCGCCAGCAGCCAAGGTCCCTATGGCTACACCTTC
TRBV4-3,TRBJ2-5,TRBD2,-,CASSRGSGGGETQYF,TGCGCCAGCAGCCGGGGATCGGGGGGTGGAGAGACCCAGTACTTC
TRBV7-2,TRBJ2-7,TRBD1,once,CASSTFGDRTYEQYF,TGTGCCAGCAGTACTTTCGGGGACAGAACTTACGAGCAGTACTTC
TRBV30,TRBJ1-2,-,-,CAWSVLPGDGYTF,TGTGCCTGGAGTGTACTTCCGGGAGATGGCTACACCTTC
TRBV16,TRBJ1-5,-,-,CASSQGATVNQPQHF,TGTGCCAGCAGCCAAGGGGCAACAGTCAATCAGCCCCAGCATTTT
TRBV11-2,TRBJ2-7,-,-,CASSSQRAVLGHEQYF,TGTGCCAGCAGCAGCCAAAGGGCGGTCCTAGGCCACGAGCAGTACTTC
TRBV5-4,TRBJ2-5,-,-,CASSLWRGETQYF,TGTGCCAGCAGCCTATGGCGCGGAGAGACCCAGTACTTC
TRBV6-6,TRBJ1-1,-,-,CASSYQGSGAEAFF,TGTGCCAGCAGTTATCAGGGGTCAGGGGCTGAAGCTTTCTTT
TRBV4-2,TRBJ2-2,-,-,CASSQGPGSVAGELFF,TGTGCCAGCAGCCAAGGACCAGGGAGCGTGGCCGGGGAGCTGTTTTTT
TRBV27,TRBJ2-3,-,-,CASSLSVSYTQYF,TGTGCCAGCAGTTTATCCGTGTCATATACGCAGTATTTT
TRBV18,TRBJ1-1,TRBD1,-,CASLTGGYVNTEAFF,TGTGCCAGCTTAACAGGGGGCTACGTGAACACTGAAGCTTTCTTT
TRBV7-2,TRBJ2-5,-,-,CASSGRVQETQYF,TGTGCCAGCAGCGGAAGGGTCCAAGAGACCCAGTACTTC
TRBV6-1,TRBJ2-1,TRBD1,-,CASSLNRGEQFF,TGTGCCAGCAGTTTAAACAGGGGCGAGCAGTTCTTC
TRBV30,TRBJ1-2,-,-,CAWSTSSTASNYGYTF,TGTGCCTGGTCCACGAGCTCGACAGCATCTAACTATGGCTACACCTTC
TRBV2,TRBJ1-5,-,-,CASSGQGNQPQHF,TGTGCCAGCAGTGGACAGGGCAATCAGCCCCAGCATTTT
TRBV7-2,TRBJ1-3,TRBD1,-,CASSSQGAGGNTIYF,TGTGCCAGCAGCTCCCAGGGGGCGGGGGGAAACACCATATATTTT